This record covers a single T cell receptor (beta chain). Germline values: CDR1 SGHRS, CDR2 YFSETQ. The CDR3 is 17 amino acids. The V gene end was trimmed by 4 bases and the J gene end by 4 bases; junction bases not matched to a gene: 13. The data were obtained in a study of blood T cell repertoires in COVID-19. Overall study context: Spain, Italy and the United States supplied samples that represented acute and convalescent COVID-19. PBMCs, B-cell-depleted T cells, or T cells were the source of the cDNA or gDNA that made up the material.

Per the original data handling: Estimated nucleated cell counts came from reference gene primer amplification. Assay: immunoSEQ multiplex PCR; the TCRdb copy retains only in-frame clones and omits some. Clone size and V and J calls were adopted from that table, with D and trimming inferred from the DNA. Among roughly 220,000 clones listed, roughly four fifths were seen once. The TCR originated in an older woman with acute or convalescent COVID-19. The chain carries TRBV5-1 and TRBJ2-1; 8 bases map to TRBD1. The sample comprised peripheral blood. The DNA for the CDR3 is TGCGCCAGCAGCGAGTTCATCGCAGGGGGCAAATACAATGAGCAGTTCTTC. Protein: CASSEFIAGGKYNEQFF.